This T cell receptor beta chain comes out of a study of shared clonotypes between healthy human individuals. Looking at the study overall: For every donor, three CD4 naive, three CD4 memory, two CD8 naive and one CD8 memory plates were used.

This clone was counted a single time. This CDR3 region has 13 residues. V was clipped by 7 bases and J by 8 bases; unmatched bases: 6. The germline CDR1 and CDR2 sequences are ENHRY and SYGVKD. The assay ran at deep level. This table comes from immunoSEQ multiplex PCR, and its TCRdb copy is limited to in-frame clones, with some not included. The sample includes 1.5 million to 1.9 million clones, approximately 98% seen only once; the top ten take 0.45%. J is TRBJ2-4 and V is TRBV10-3; TRBD1 aligns across 9 bases. The sample comprised naive CD4+ T cells sorted from blood. This sample's subset: CD45RA+ positively selected. The receptor's source is a man between 25 and 39 years old in good health. This chain's CDR3 is CAIMEQGADIQYF. Here the CDR3 DNA reads TGTGCCATCATGGAACAGGGGGCGGACATTCAGTACTTC.